This T cell receptor beta chain was captured in a study of cytomegalovirus exposure and HLA in healthy donors. Study information: Of some 410 genotyped donors, 75% to 90% grouped in the Caucasian-associated ancestry cluster.

Comment on this clone: Its antigen is as yet unknown.

Germline V gives CDR1 SGHDN, CDR2 FVKESK. The V and J ends lost 0 bases and 5 bases respectively, with 5 bases between them. CDR3 length equals 14 residues. Amplification used 60 Vbeta primers and 13 Jbeta primers. Method: immunoSEQ multiplex PCR; TCRdb's copy keeps in-frame clones and lacks some. Seen here are around 90,000 clones, 78% observed once, and the top ten hold less than 3.5%. The study, taken as a whole, reports: Most sequenced TCRs were rare (though some public TCRs occurred in many donors). In a later analysis, TCR association rates varied by HLA locus: DRB1 most, HLA-C fewest. Common viral pathogens (according to a later analysis) appeared linked to several of the most significant clusters.

The material sequenced was PBMCs. This chain joins TRBV14 and TRBJ1-6; no reliable D call. This sequence originates from a woman aged 40 to 49 in good health and CMV-seronegative. The CDR3: CASSQETHNSPLHF. As DNA, the CDR3 is TGTGCCAGCAGCCAAGAGACACATAATTCACCCCTCCACTTT. Variable domain in full (rest from reference TRBV14 and TRBJ1-6): EAGVTQFPSHSVIEKGQTVTLRCDPISGHDNLYWYRRVMGKEIKFLLHFVKESKQDESGMPNNRFLAERTGGTYSTLKVQPAELEDSGVYFCASSQETHNSPLHFGNGTRLTVT.